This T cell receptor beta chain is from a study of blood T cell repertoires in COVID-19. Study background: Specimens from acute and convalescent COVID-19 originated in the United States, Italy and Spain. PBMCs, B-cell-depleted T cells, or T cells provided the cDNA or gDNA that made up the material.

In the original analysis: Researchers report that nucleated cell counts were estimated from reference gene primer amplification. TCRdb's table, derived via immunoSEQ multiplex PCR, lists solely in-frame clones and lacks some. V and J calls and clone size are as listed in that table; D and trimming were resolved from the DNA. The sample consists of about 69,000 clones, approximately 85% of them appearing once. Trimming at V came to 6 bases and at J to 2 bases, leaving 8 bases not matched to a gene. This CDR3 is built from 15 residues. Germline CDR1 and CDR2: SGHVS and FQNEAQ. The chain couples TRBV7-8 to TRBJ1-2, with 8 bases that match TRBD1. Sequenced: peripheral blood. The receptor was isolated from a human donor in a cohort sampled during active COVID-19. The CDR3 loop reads CASSPGQGANYGYTF. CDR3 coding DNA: TGTGCCAGCAGTCCAGGACAGGGAGCAAACTATGGCTACACCTTC.